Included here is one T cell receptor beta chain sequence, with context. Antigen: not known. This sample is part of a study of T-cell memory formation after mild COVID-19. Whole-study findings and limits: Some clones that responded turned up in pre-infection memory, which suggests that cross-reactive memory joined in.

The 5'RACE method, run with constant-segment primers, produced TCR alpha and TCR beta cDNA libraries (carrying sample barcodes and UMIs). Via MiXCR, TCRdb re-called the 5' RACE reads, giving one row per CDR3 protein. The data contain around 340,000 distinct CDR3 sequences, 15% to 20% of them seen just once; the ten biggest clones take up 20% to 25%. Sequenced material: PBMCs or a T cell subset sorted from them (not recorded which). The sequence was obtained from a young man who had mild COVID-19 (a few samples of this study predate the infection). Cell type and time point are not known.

The CDR3 spells CASSFSRGEQYF. The CDR3 bases are TGCGCCAGCAGCTTCTCTCGGGGTGAGCAGTACTTC. The rearrangement joins TRBV5-1 to TRBJ2-7, with a possible D match to TRBD2 (5 bases). The CDR3 spans 12 residues. V shed 2 bases and J shed 7 bases, with 10 bases lying between them. Germline CDR1 reads SGHRS; CDR2 reads YFSETQ.